The clone carrying this T cell receptor beta chain was observed many times. Antigen specificity is unknown. The data derive from a study of T cells in Graves' hyperthyroidism and ophthalmopathy. Study conclusions and caveats: Most thyroid-expanded clonotypes above 0.001 were also found in blood.

Amplified TCR beta CDR3 regions came from RNA transcripts. When the TCR CDR3 underwent first-round RT-PCR, the HTBI primer set was used. MiXCR, applied by TCRdb to the multiplex PCR reads, yields one record per CDR3 protein. The table lists about 610,000 distinct CDR3 sequences, around 45% of them singletons. Trimming removed 6 bases from V and 2 bases from J; junction bases left unmatched: 6. This CDR3 spans 14 amino acids. The germline V gene encodes CDR1 SNHLY and CDR2 FYNNEI. The chain uses TRBV2 and TRBJ2-7, with TRBD2 matching 8 bases. Sequenced sample: peripheral blood or thyroid tissue (not recorded which). The clonotype originates from a woman aged 18-30 years with Graves' hyperthyroidism. Here the CDR3 reads CASRVSGLAYEQYF. CDR3 nucleotides: TGTGCCAGCAGAGTATCGGGACTAGCCTACGAGCAGTACTTC.